The 25 T cell receptor beta chains below all came from one sample that was sequenced in a study of T-cell reconstitution after alpha-beta-depleted transplantation in children. Unique molecular identifiers were incorporated during preparation of the TCRbeta library. MiXCR was run by TCRdb on the PCR reads, yielding one entry per CDR3 protein. The table lists 640,000 or so distinct CDR3 sequences, roughly 15% of them singletons. The sequenced sample was PBMCs from the stem cell graft donor, obtained from the stem cell graft. Receptor source: a human donor who donated a stem cell graft to a child with acute myeloid leukemia.

This clonotype was seen more than once but under ten times. This chain links TRBV11-2 with TRBJ2-7; 8 positions match TRBD2. The V gene's germline CDR1 is SGHAT and CDR2 FQNNGV. CDR3 size: 18 residues. Trimming removed 2 bases from V and 0 bases from J; junction bases left unmatched: 12. The CDR3 protein is CASSLNNMRGGSSYEQYF. CDR3 DNA sequence: TGTGCCAGCAGCTTAAATAACATGCGCGGGGGGTCCTCCTACGAGCAGTACTTC.

Many counts were recorded for this clonotype. The CDR3 DNA reads as TGTGCCAGCGACCTTAGGGGTCCGGGGGGGGCTTTCTTT. Translating gives CASDLRGPGGAFF. The chain has TRBV6-6 and TRBJ1-1, with a weak D call TRBD1 (5 bases). The germline V and J ends were trimmed by 8 bases and 11 bases, with 21 bases remaining between them. The CDR3 sequence is 13 residues long. Germline V gene data show CDR1 as MNHNY and CDR2 as SVGAGI (reference sequence).

This clonotype was counted many times. The rearrangement uses TRBV20-1 and TRBJ1-1; D is unresolved. CDR1 DFQATT and CDR2 SNEGSKA come from the germline V gene (reference sequence). This CDR3 region has 12 residues. Trimming took off 8 bases at V and 8 bases at J, with 18 bases between the two ends. The CDR3, as DNA: TGCAGTACCGCCAGGACGGCCCACGAAGCTTTCTTT. Translating gives CSTARTAHEAFF.

This clonotype was recorded a few times. CDR3 region: CASRRETRNEQFF. CDR3 DNA: TGCGCCAGCCGCCGTGAGACAAGGAATGAGCAGTTCTTC. J is TRBJ2-1 and V is TRBV5-1; no clear D gene. The length of the CDR3 is 13 residues. V was trimmed by 7 bases and J by 7 bases, leaving 15 bases between them. Germline V gene data show CDR1 as SGHRS and CDR2 as YFSETQ.

This chain connects TRBV12-3 or TRBV12-4 to TRBJ2-3, with 7 bases lining up with TRBD2. The CDR3 length is 17 residues. The ends lost 5 bases at V and 6 bases at J; junction bases unmatched: 17. CDR3 nucleotides: TGTGCCAGCAGTGCGCCCGGGACTATGGCCCGGGGTGATACGCAGTATTTT. This translates into CASSAPGTMARGDTQYF.

This clonotype was recorded at least ten times. The genes are TRBV20-1 and TRBJ2-1, with D perhaps matching TRBD1 (7 bases). The CDR3 is 15 amino acids. Germline CDR1 reads DFQATT; CDR2 reads SNEGSKA (reference sequence). The V end was cut by 6 bases, the J end by 4 bases, with 19 bases between. The CDR3 coding sequence is TGCAGTGCCAGCCAGGGGGGCCTCCTATACAATGAGCAGTTCTTC. Residues: CSASQGGLLYNEQFF.

This clonotype was observed a few times. CDR3 bases: TGTGCCACCAGGACACGCGGGGCCGGAGGCACTGAAGCTTTCTTT. Residues: CATRTRGAGGTEAFF. V usage is TRBV15 and J usage is TRBJ1-1; D may be TRBD1 (5 bases). Trimming removed 6 bases from V and 4 bases from J, with 18 bases in between. This CDR3 is 15 amino acids long. Germline loops: CDR1 LNHNV, CDR2 YYDKDF (reference sequence).

The V call is TRBV12-3 or TRBV12-4, the J call TRBJ1-5; 8 positions agree with TRBD1. The junction had 7 bases not matched to a gene; V was cut back by 4 bases and J by 5 bases. The CDR3 runs to 15 residues. CDR3 nucleotide sequence: TGTGCCAGCAGTTATCTGGACAGGGCTTATCAGCCCCAGCATTTT. Its protein product is CASSYLDRAYQPQHF.

This clonotype was detected many times. This chain joins TRBV11-2 and TRBJ2-1; TRBD1 aligns across 7 bases. Trimming cost V 5 bases and J 0 bases; bases outside gene matches: 13. The CDR3 is 18 amino acids. Germline loops: CDR1 SGHAT, CDR2 FQNNGV. The CDR3 coding sequence is TGTGCCAGCAGCATCCTTCAGGGGGACAACTTCTCCTACAATGAGCAGTTCTTC. It is translated as CASSILQGDNFSYNEQFF.

The chain combines TRBV2 with TRBJ1-5, with D perhaps TRBD1 (5 bases). Trimming shortened V by 3 bases and J by 4 bases, and 10 bases separated the two germline ends. This CDR3 comprises 14 residues. Looked up from germline, CDR1 is SNHLY and CDR2 is FYNNEI. In DNA, the CDR3 is TGTGCCAGCAGTGAGGGGCCCAGGAATCAGCCCCAGCATTTT. Residues: CASSEGPRNQPQHF.

This clonotype has at least ten counts. The rearrangement joins TRBV7-3 to TRBJ1-1; unclear D gene. The CDR3 sequence is 13 residues long. V dropped 3 bases and J dropped 1 base, with 6 bases sitting between them. Germline CDR1 SGHTA, CDR2 FQGTGA. The CDR3 here is CASSFGTNTEAFF. CDR3 DNA: TGTGCCAGCAGCTTCGGCACGAACACTGAAGCTTTCTTT. Combining the CDR3 with reference TRBV7-3 and TRBJ1-1 gives the whole variable domain GAGVSQTPSNKVTEKGKYVELRCDPISGHTALYWYRQSLGQGPEFLIYFQGTGAADDSGLPNDRFFAVRPEGSVSTLKIQRTERGDSAVYLCASSFGTNTEAFFGQGTRLTVV.

The table lists this clonotype with many counts. The CDR3 DNA reads TGTGCCAGCAGCTTACAGGGTGACGGTAATGAGCAGTTCTTC. It codes for CASSLQGDGNEQFF. The chain couples TRBV13 to TRBJ2-1; possibly TRBD1 for D (5 bases). The V and J ends lost 2 bases and 7 bases respectively, with 12 bases between them. Per the germline V gene, CDR1 is PRHDT and CDR2 is FYEKMQ (reference sequence). The CDR3 has 14 amino acids.

V gene TRBV18 combines with J gene TRBJ1-4, with 9 bases lining up with TRBD1. The germline V gene has CDR1 KGHSH and CDR2 LQKENI. V trimming: 6 bases; J trimming: 7 bases; junction bases outside the gene matches: 21. This CDR3 contains 19 residues. CDR3: CASSLTRDRALHLGEKLFF. DNA for the CDR3: TGTGCCAGCTCCCTCACCCGGGACAGGGCGCTCCATTTAGGTGAAAAACTGTTTTTT.

This clonotype was seen repeatedly, ten times or more. The V and J genes are TRBV12-3 or TRBV12-4 and TRBJ1-3; TRBD1 agrees at 7 bases. The V gene end was trimmed by 5 bases and the J gene end by 4 bases; junction bases not matched to a gene: 11. There are 16 residues in the CDR3. As DNA, the CDR3 is TGTGCCAGCAGTCCCACAGGGGCCGTCTCAGGAAACACCATATATTTT. Protein: CASSPTGAVSGNTIYF.

This clonotype was observed many times. The gene calls are TRBV7-2 and TRBJ2-5; no reliable D call. CDR3 size: 11 residues. V lost 5 bases and J 2 bases, leaving 3 bases between the germline ends. CDR1 and CDR2 (germline): SGHTA, FQGNSA. The CDR3, as DNA: TGTGCCAGCAGCAAGCAAGAGACCCAGTACTTC. Protein sequence: CASSKQETQYF. The entire variable domain, with the rest obtained from reference TRBV7-2 and TRBJ2-5, is as follows: GAGVSQSPSNKVTEKGKDVELRCDPISGHTALYWYRQSLGQGLEFLIYFQGNSAPDKSGLPSDRFSAERTGGSVSTLTIQRTQQEDSAVYLCASSKQETQYFGPGTRLLVL.

This clonotype was seen only a few times. This chain uses TRBV24-1 with TRBJ1-1; D is undetermined. CDR1 and CDR2 (germline): KGHDR, SFDVKD. The ends were cut back, 5 bases at V and 1 base at J, with 10 bases in the middle. The CDR3 has 14 residues. The CDR3 reads CATSGAGTNTEAFF. The DNA of the CDR3 is TGTGCCACCAGTGGGGCGGGAACGAACACTGAAGCTTTCTTT.

This clonotype was seen only a few times. The genes are TRBV11-2 and TRBJ2-7; TRBD2 matches 16 bases. Germline CDR1 is SGHAT and CDR2 is FQNNGV. The CDR3 extends over 18 amino acids. Unmatched junction bases numbered 8, after V lost 3 bases and J lost 3 bases. In DNA, the CDR3 is TGTGCCAGCAGCTTCCAAGGGACTAGCGGGGGGGCCCTCTACGAGCAGTACTTC. It encodes CASSFQGTSGGALYEQYF.

This clonotype appeared many times. The chain combines TRBV24-1 with TRBJ2-7; the D gene is possibly TRBD1 (5 bases). Germline V gene lookup returns CDR1 KGHDR and CDR2 SFDVKD. The V end was cut by 5 bases, the J end by 2 bases, with 24 bases between. The CDR3 consists of 18 residues. CDR3 nucleotides: TGTGCCACCAGTGCCTTAACCCGTGGGAAGGGGTCTACCTACGAGCAGTACTTC. Its translation is CATSALTRGKGSTYEQYF.

Ten or more counts support this clonotype. The V gene is TRBV15, the J gene TRBJ1-6, with a weak D call TRBD1 (6 bases). The V and J ends lost 0 bases and 6 bases respectively, with 12 bases between them. The CDR3 runs to 16 residues. Germline V lookup: CDR1 LNHNV, CDR2 YYDKDF (reference sequence). The CDR3 loop is CATSRDKTGLNSPLHF. The CDR3 bases are TGTGCCACCAGCAGAGATAAGACAGGCCTTAATTCACCCCTCCACTTT. The full variable domain, completed using reference TRBV15 and TRBJ1-6, is DAMVIQNPRYQVTQFGKPVTLSCSQTLNHNVMYWYQQKSSQAPKLLFHYYDKDFNNEADTPDNFQSRRPNTSFCFLDIRSPGLGDTAMYLCATSRDKTGLNSPLHFGNGTRLTVT.

This clonotype was seen a few times. The chain carries TRBV14 and TRBJ2-2; D not resolved. Germline CDR1 SGHDN, CDR2 FVKESK. This CDR3 comprises 11 residues. V gave up 5 bases and J gave up 11 bases, with 9 bases separating them. CDR3 sequence: CASSSEAELFF. As DNA, the CDR3 is TGTGCCAGCAGCTCCGAGGCAGAGCTGTTTTTT.

This clonotype was seen a handful of times. This chain joins TRBV3-1 and TRBJ1-3, with 7 nucleotides matching TRBD1. CDR1 is LGHDT and CDR2 is YNNKEL in the germline V gene (reference sequence). This CDR3 contains 16 residues. V trimming: 4 bases; J trimming: 3 bases; junction bases outside the gene matches: 9. The CDR3 loop is CASSPGEGARGNTIYF. The CDR3, as DNA: TGTGCCAGCAGCCCGGGGGAGGGGGCGCGTGGAAACACCATATATTTT. The full variable domain, in which reference TRBV3-1 and TRBJ1-3 provide the parts outside the CDR3, is DTAVSQTPKYLVTQMGNDKSIKCEQNLGHDTMYWYKQDSKKFLKIMFSYNNKELIINETVPNRFSPKSPDKAHLNLHINSLELGDSAVYFCASSPGEGARGNTIYFGEGSWLTVV.

This clonotype has at least ten counts. The chain links TRBV20-1 to TRBJ2-7; D not resolved. CDR1 is DFQATT and CDR2 is SNEGSKA in the germline V gene (reference sequence). The CDR3 covers 11 residues. V was shortened by 1 base and J by 5 bases, with 6 bases between the two germline ends. CDR3 DNA: TGCAGTGCTAGAGCAGGTCACGAGCAGTACTTC. Its protein is CSARAGHEQYF.

This clonotype has ten or more counts. The CDR3 DNA sequence: TGCAGTGCTGCCCCTACCCACTACAATGAGCAGTTCTTC. It codes for CSAAPTHYNEQFF. The V call is TRBV20-1, the J call TRBJ2-1; D ambiguous. V was trimmed by 5 bases and J by 3 bases, leaving 11 bases between them. The length of the CDR3 is 13 residues. From germline, CDR1 is DFQATT and CDR2 SNEGSKA (reference sequence).

V gene TRBV27 combines with J gene TRBJ2-3; D gene unclear. This CDR3 has 15 amino acids. Germline V CDR1 and CDR2: MNHEY, SMNVEV (reference sequence). V was pared by 2 bases and J by 5 bases, with 14 bases between. The CDR3 loop is CASSLRTNGGDTQYF. The CDR3 DNA reads TGTGCCAGCAGTTTAAGAACCAACGGTGGAGATACGCAGTATTTT.

This clonotype was seen repeatedly, ten times or more. V gene TRBV20-1 combines with J gene TRBJ2-3; possibly TRBD2 for D (6 bases). In germline, CDR1 is DFQATT, CDR2 SNEGSKA (reference sequence). Trimming pared 0 bases from V and 9 bases from J, leaving 16 bases between. This CDR3 contains 14 residues. CDR3 loop: CSARDLVIRGTQYF. The DNA for the CDR3 is TGCAGTGCTAGAGATCTGGTCATACGGGGGACGCAGTATTTT.